These 14 T cell receptor beta chains share one sample of origin, sequenced in a study of lymphopenia after photon versus proton radiotherapy. The method was immunoSEQ multiplex PCR; TCRdb's version includes in-frame clones alone and lacks a portion of them. The data show 29,000 or so clones, approximately 88% seen once. The sequencing used peripheral blood, collected from a patient treated with proton-based radiotherapy. The receptor set was obtained from a woman aged 55-69 years with cholangiocarcinoma. Some clones in this sample may be carry-over from other donors' samples.

The V gene is TRBV11-2, the J gene TRBJ2-1; D call uncertain. Germline CDR1 is SGHAT and CDR2 is FQNNGV. Trimming cost V 0 bases and J 5 bases, with 8 bases left between them. The CDR3 covers 14 residues. The CDR3 sequence is CASSLDMDHNEQFF. Written as DNA, the CDR3 is TGTGCCAGCAGCTTAGATATGGATCACAATGAGCAGTTCTTC.

The gene calls are TRBV7-6 and TRBJ2-3; either TRBD1 or TRBD2 may supply D (5 bases each). Trimming removed 0 bases from V and 1 base from J, with 5 bases in between. The CDR3 is made up of 14 amino acids. CDR1 is SGHVS and CDR2 is FNYEAQ in the germline V gene. CDR3 residues: CASSLAGRTDTQYF. CDR3 bases: TGTGCCAGCAGCTTAGCGGGACGCACAGATACGCAGTATTTT.

This clone was detected only once. V gene TRBV5-1 combines with J gene TRBJ2-3; the match to TRBD1 covers 8 bases. This CDR3 is 15 amino acids long. Germline V gives CDR1 SGHRS, CDR2 YFSETQ. Unmatched junction bases numbered 3, after V lost 2 bases and J lost 1 base. Here the CDR3 DNA reads TGCGCCAGCAGCTTTGCACAGGGGGGCACAGATACGCAGTATTTT. It codes for CASSFAQGGTDTQYF. The full variable domain, completed using reference TRBV5-1 and TRBJ2-3, is KAGVTQTPRYLIKTRGQQVTLSCSPISGHRSVSWYQQTPGQGLQFLFEYFSETQRNKGNFPGRFSGRQFSNSRSEMNVSTLELGDSALYLCASSFAQGGTDTQYFGPGTRLTVL.

The chain uses TRBV10-2 and TRBJ1-2, with D unresolved. CDR3 length: 11 residues. Germline CDR1 reads WSHSY; CDR2 reads SAAADI. Trimming took off 10 bases at V and 2 bases at J, with 8 bases between the two ends. The DNA for the CDR3 is TGCGCCATCGAGGACAACTATGGCTACACCTTC. Translation: CAIEDNYGYTF.

Concerning this clone itself: Its ends do not fully match the called genes, so a read error is possible. Here the CDR3 reads CVSSPSTDTQYF. The CDR3 DNA reads TGTGTCAGCTCACCGAGCACAGATACGCAGTATTTT. This chain uses TRBV18 with TRBJ2-3, with no clear D. The CDR3 runs to 12 residues. From germline, CDR1 is KGHSH and CDR2 LQKENI.

The count of this clone is one. The chain combines TRBV11-2 with TRBJ2-2; TRBD2 agrees at 7 bases. Looked up from germline, CDR1 is SGHAT and CDR2 is FQNNGV. The junction had 6 bases not matched to a gene; V was cut back by 1 base and J by 1 base. The CDR3 is 17 amino acids. The DNA of the CDR3 is TGTGCCAGCAGCTTAGCCCTCCAGCGGGAGAACACCGGGGAGCTGTTTTTT. It codes for CASSLALQRENTGELFF. The full variable domain, with the rest looked up from reference TRBV11-2 and TRBJ2-2, is EAGVAQSPRYKIIEKRQSVAFWCNPISGHATLYWYQQILGQGPKLLIQFQNNGVVDDSQLPKDRFSAERLKGVDSTLKIQPAKLEDSAVYLCASSLALQRENTGELFFGEGSRLTVL.

The chain links TRBV11-2 to TRBJ2-7; TRBD1 matches at 9 bases. The ends lost 5 bases at V and 2 bases at J; junction bases unmatched: 4. The V gene's germline CDR1 is SGHAT and CDR2 FQNNGV. The length of the CDR3 is 14 residues. CDR3 loop: CASSRGQGAYEQYF. The CDR3 DNA sequence: TGTGCCAGCAGCAGGGGACAGGGAGCCTACGAGCAGTACTTC.

The chain recombines TRBV29-1 with TRBJ2-3, with 10 bases matching TRBD2. The germline V gene has CDR1 SQVTM and CDR2 ANQGSEA. CDR3 length equals 14 residues. Losses at the gene ends were 1 base for V and 11 bases for J; bases not matched to a gene: 9. CDR3 sequence: CSVEGGLAGVVQYF. CDR3 in DNA: TGCAGCGTTGAAGGAGGGCTAGCGGGAGTGGTGCAGTATTTT.

The rearrangement links TRBV10-1 to TRBJ2-7, with D perhaps TRBD1 (6 bases). Germline V CDR1 and CDR2: WNHNN, SYGVQD (reference sequence). Trimming stripped 4 bases from V and 3 bases from J, with 7 bases between. The CDR3 consists of 12 residues. CDR3 sequence reads: CASSGTVYEQYF. DNA for the CDR3: TGCGCCAGCAGTGGGACAGTCTACGAGCAGTACTTC.

CDR3 sequence reads: CASSLGTGVDTQYF. CDR3 in DNA: TGTGCCAGCAGCTTAGGGACAGGGGTGGATACGCAGTATTTT. This sequence joins TRBV7-3 and TRBJ2-3; 10 nucleotides line up with TRBD1. J gave up 6 bases and V 2 bases, and 2 bases lay outside the gene matches. Germline CDR1 is SGHTA and CDR2 is FQGTGA. The CDR3 covers 14 residues.

A word on this clone: Distinct nucleotide sequences in the sample also encode this CDR3. This rearrangement joins TRBV7-2 to TRBJ2-5; D gene ambiguous. Trimming pared 5 bases from V and 5 bases from J, leaving 12 bases between. Germline V CDR1 and CDR2: SGHTA, FQGNSA. This CDR3 contains 13 residues. CDR3 amino acids: CASSLSLGETQYF. The CDR3 DNA follows: TGTGCCAGCAGCCTATCGTTGGGGGAGACCCAGTACTTC.

This clone came up once. The rearrangement joins TRBV6-5 to TRBJ1-2; tentative D call: TRBD1 (5 bases). The CDR3 runs to 15 residues. The germline CDR1 and CDR2 sequences are MNHEY and SVGAGI. The V end lost 6 bases, the J end lost 3 bases, and 17 bases lay between the germline ends. This CDR3 reads CASRLGGGDYYGYTF. DNA of the CDR3: TGTGCCAGCAGACTCGGGGGTGGGGACTACTATGGCTACACCTTC.

The V and J genes are TRBV6-5 and TRBJ2-7, with a tentative D call TRBD1 (6 bases). Trimming removed 0 bases at V and 7 bases at J, with 10 bases between. Germline V lookup: CDR1 MNHEY, CDR2 SVGAGI. There are 13 residues in the CDR3. CDR3 sequence (DNA): TGTGCCAGCAGTTACTCACAGGGTAGGGAGCAGTACTTC. This encodes CASSYSQGREQYF.

The chain employs TRBV5-1 and TRBJ1-2, with 8 nucleotides matching TRBD1. The junction had 5 bases not matched to a gene; V was cut back by 1 base and J by 3 bases. The germline V gene has CDR1 SGHRS and CDR2 YFSETQ. The CDR3 loop spans 15 amino acids. In nucleotides, the CDR3 is TGCGCCAGCAGCTTGCTGGAGACAGGGGACTATGGCTACACCTTC. Amino acid sequence: CASSLLETGDYGYTF.